Following are 26 T cell receptor beta chains from one sample sequenced in a study of technical replicates of blood from several donors (TCRdb year 2017). The library was produced with the immunoSEQ multiplex PCR assay. TCRdb provides this immuneACCESS table in a form limited to in-frame rearrangements. Some clones are lacking; in checked studies, under half of them reflect an unresolved V gene, and why the rest are absent is not known. In this sample the table shows 70,000 or so clones, over 80% of which occur a single time. Roughly 5% of the sample goes to the ten largest clones. The sample comprised PBMCs. These TCRs come from a human donor in good health. Some clones in this sample may be carry-over from other donors' samples.

V is TRBV15 and J is TRBJ1-3; maybe TRBD1 (6 bases). The V gene's germline CDR1 is LNHNV and CDR2 YYDKDF (reference sequence). Deletions cut 1 base from V and 1 base from J, with 17 bases between. The CDR3 consists of 18 residues. The CDR3 spells CATSRGLRGSRSGNTIYF. For the CDR3, the DNA is TGTGCCACCAGCAGAGGGTTGAGGGGGTCCCGATCTGGAAACACCATATATTTT.

The chain links TRBV7-2 to TRBJ2-1; 7 nucleotides match TRBD2. Trimming cost V 0 bases and J 9 bases; bases outside gene matches: 5. Looked up from germline, CDR1 is SGHTA and CDR2 is FQGNSA. CDR3 length: 14 residues. The DNA of the CDR3 is TGTGCCAGCAGCTTAGCGGCAGCGGGGAGTGAGCAGTTCTTC. Residues: CASSLAAAGSEQFF.

V and J are TRBV4-3 and TRBJ2-5, with D unresolved. Per germline, CDR1 LGHNA and CDR2 YSLEER. CDR3 length: 13 residues. Trimming stripped 1 base from V and 5 bases from J, with 8 bases between. CDR3 nucleotide sequence: TGCGCCAGCAGCCAAGGACGGGTGGAGACCCAGTACTTC. Translated, it gives CASSQGRVETQYF.

CDR3 in DNA: TGTGCCAGCAGCCTCATCACAGGGGAATACAATGAGCAGTTCTTC. Translation: CASSLITGEYNEQFF. The chain links TRBV7-9 to TRBJ2-1; TRBD1 agrees at 7 bases. CDR3 length equals 15 residues. The germline V gene encodes CDR1 SEHNR and CDR2 FQNEAQ (reference sequence). V lost 5 bases and J lost 4; bases outside the gene matches: 8.

The chain links TRBV7-9 to TRBJ2-7; D is perhaps TRBD2 (5 bases). The V gene lost 5 bases and the J gene lost 0 bases, with 11 bases spanning the gap. Per the germline V gene, CDR1 is SEHNR and CDR2 is FQNEAQ (reference sequence). CDR3 length: 14 amino acids. The CDR3 loop is CASSPTGLSYEQYF. In DNA form, the CDR3 reads TGTGCCAGCAGCCCCACTGGACTCTCCTACGAGCAGTACTTC. The variable domain in full, completed from reference TRBV7-9 and TRBJ2-7, reads DTGVSQNPRHKITKRGQNVTFRCDPISEHNRLYWYRQTLGQGPEFLTYFQNEAQLEKSRLLSDRFSAERPKGSFSTLEIQRTEQGDSAMYLCASSPTGLSYEQYFGPGTRLTVT.

The rearrangement uses TRBV29-1 and TRBJ1-2, with TRBD1 matching over 7 bases. V shed 7 bases and J 0 bases; nucleotides not matched to a gene: 8. The germline gives CDR1 SQVTM, CDR2 ANQGSEA. The CDR3 consists of 14 residues. In DNA, the CDR3 is TGCAGCGCCTCGGGACAGAAAACTAACTATGGCTACACCTTC. This codes for CSASGQKTNYGYTF.

The chain couples TRBV7-9 to TRBJ1-1; 7 nucleotides agree with TRBD1. The CDR3 covers 12 residues. CDR1 and CDR2 (germline): SEHNR, FQNEAQ (reference sequence). After removal of 3 bases from V and 6 bases from J, the junction contained 1 base not matched to a gene. The CDR3 spells CASSFGTAEAFF. CDR3 nucleotides: TGTGCCAGCAGCTTTGGGACAGCTGAAGCTTTCTTT.

The rearrangement joins TRBV4-1 to TRBJ2-3; 12 bases fit TRBD2. CDR1 and CDR2 (germline): MGHRA, YSYEKL. CDR3 length equals 16 residues. J was trimmed by 3 bases and V by 1 base; bases with no gene match: 2. The DNA of the CDR3 is TGCGCCAGCAGCCAAGGGACTAGCGGGACAACAGATACGCAGTATTTT. Translated: CASSQGTSGTTDTQYF.

V usage is TRBV21-1 and J usage is TRBJ1-6; TRBD1, the D gene given by the table, was not confirmed from the DNA. TRBV21-1 represents a pseudogene. The CDR3 sequence is 19 residues long. Written as DNA, the CDR3 is TGTGCCAGCAGACTCCTACGGCAGGGTTCAATGTTATGGAATTCACCCCTCCACTTT. The encoded protein is CASRLLRQGSMLWNSPLHF.

The rearrangement joins TRBV21-1 to TRBJ2-7; TRBD1 is the table's D call and was not checked against the DNA. TRBV21-1 is reported as a pseudogene. This CDR3 region has 16 residues. The CDR3 protein is CASNPRTGGSHYEQYF. The CDR3 DNA reads TGTGCCAGCAACCCACGGACAGGGGGCAGCCACTACGAGCAGTACTTC.

The chain couples TRBV7-2 to TRBJ1-2; a weak D match, TRBD1 (5 bases). Germline lookup yields CDR1 SGHTA and CDR2 FQGNSA. The CDR3 loop spans 15 amino acids. Trimming removed 3 bases from V and 0 bases from J, with 11 bases in between. Here the CDR3 reads CASSLWTTSNYGYTF. CDR3 nucleotides: TGTGCCAGCAGCTTGTGGACAACCTCTAACTATGGCTACACCTTC.

J is TRBJ1-1 and V is TRBV5-6; the D is unclear. Trimming shortened V by 1 base and J by 4 bases, and 14 bases separated the two germline ends. The germline CDR1 and CDR2 sequences are SGHDT and YYEEEE. The CDR3 covers 15 residues. The CDR3 DNA follows: TGTGCCAGCAGCTTGCAGGCAGGCCCGTCCACTGAAGCTTTCTTT. This gives the protein CASSLQAGPSTEAFF.

This clone was observed once. V is TRBV5-8 and J is TRBJ1-1; D gene uncertain. Between the trimmed V and J ends, which lost 4 bases and 2 bases, there was a span of 12 bases. Germline CDR1 is SGHTS and CDR2 is YDEGEE. The CDR3 is 14 residues long. As DNA, the CDR3 is TGTGCCAGCAGCCTTTTGTCCCCCAACACTGAAGCTTTCTTT. It specifies CASSLLSPNTEAFF.

The chain couples TRBV30 to TRBJ1-2, with D possibly matching TRBD1 (6 bases). Trimming took off 5 bases at V and 6 bases at J, with 25 bases between the two ends. This CDR3 is built from 16 residues. CDR1 and CDR2 from the germline V gene are GTSNPN and SVGIG (reference sequence). CDR3 sequence (DNA): TGTGCCTGGTACCCGGGACACCTGTCTTGTATGGATGGCTACACCTTC. Its protein product is CAWYPGHLSCMDGYTF. Combining the CDR3 with reference TRBV30 and TRBJ1-2 gives the whole variable domain SQTIHQWPATLVQPVGSPLSLECTVEGTSNPNLYWYRQAAGRGLQLLFYSVGIGQISSEVPQNLSASRPQDRQFILSSKKLLLSDSGFYLCAWYPGHLSCMDGYTFGSGTRLTVV.

This clone was seen more than once but under ten times. The V gene is TRBV15, the J gene TRBJ1-4; 7 nucleotides line up with TRBD1. The trim removed 5 bases at V and 8 bases at J, leaving 5 bases unmatched. The CDR3 has 13 residues. Germline V gives CDR1 LNHNV, CDR2 YYDKDF (reference sequence). The CDR3 DNA reads as TGTGCCACCAGCGGGACAGAAACCGAAAAACTGTTTTTT. It specifies CATSGTETEKLFF.

This clone was counted a few times. The chain combines TRBV30 with TRBJ1-5; 8 bases line up with TRBD1. The V gene end was trimmed by 0 bases and the J gene end by 3 bases; junction bases not matched to a gene: 4. This CDR3 region has 15 residues. The germline CDR1 and CDR2 sequences are GTSNPN and SVGIG (reference sequence). The CDR3 here is CAWSVPDRVNQPQHF. The DNA for the CDR3 is TGTGCCTGGAGTGTACCGGACAGGGTCAATCAGCCCCAGCATTTT.

The chain combines TRBV5-4 with TRBJ2-1; D unresolved. This CDR3 region has 14 residues. From germline, CDR1 is SGHNT and CDR2 YYREEE (reference sequence). With 0 bases removed from V and 8 bases from J, the gap between germline ends came to 12 bases. The CDR3 DNA sequence: TGTGCCAGCAGCTTGGGGGTTGGGCGACATGAGCAGTTCTTC. This codes for CASSLGVGRHEQFF.

The chain joins TRBV11-1 to TRBJ2-6; D may be TRBD1 (5 bases). Germline lookup yields CDR1 SGHAT and CDR2 FQDESV (reference sequence). V was cut by 1 base and J by 2 bases, with 9 bases left in between. The CDR3 has 16 amino acids. In nucleotides, the CDR3 is TGTGCCAGCAGCTTAGGTGGCAGGGCTGGGGCCAACGTCCTGACTTTC. This encodes CASSLGGRAGANVLTF.

The V call is TRBV2, the J call TRBJ2-3; 9 bases are a match to TRBD2. V was pared by 8 bases and J by 5 bases, with 14 bases of the junction left unmatched. The CDR3 runs 16 residues. The germline CDR1 and CDR2 sequences are SNHLY and FYNNEI. The CDR3 protein is CASPRGAGGKEDTQYF. CDR3 bases: TGTGCCAGCCCGAGGGGAGCGGGAGGTAAGGAAGATACGCAGTATTTT.

The V call is TRBV5-6, the J call TRBJ1-4, with 10 positions matching TRBD1. Per germline, CDR1 SGHDT and CDR2 YYEEEE. V dropped 6 bases and J dropped 0; count of bases not matched to a gene: 14. This CDR3 is 19 amino acids long. The CDR3 bases are TGTGCCAGCACCTTCTTCCGGACAGGGGGATTTGCAACTAATGAAAAACTGTTTTTT. This translates into CASTFFRTGGFATNEKLFF.

This clone is a singleton in its sample. The chain recombines TRBV5-4 with TRBJ2-3; 9 positions agree with TRBD1. Germline V gene sequence: CDR1 SGHNT, CDR2 YYREEE (reference sequence). The V and J ends lost 3 bases and 2 bases, in that order; junction bases with no gene match: 7. There are 16 residues in the CDR3. The DNA for the CDR3 is TGTGCCAGCAGCTCCTACGACAGGGGGGTCACAGATACGCAGTATTTT. Amino acid sequence: CASSSYDRGVTDTQYF.

The chain combines TRBV15 with TRBJ1-1; 7 bases are a match to TRBD1. This CDR3 region has 17 residues. Germline loops: CDR1 LNHNV, CDR2 YYDKDF (reference sequence). The J segment lost 0 bases and the V segment lost 5 bases, leaving 12 bases of the junction unmatched. The chain's CDR3 is CATSSTGMGPMNTEAFF. CDR3 nucleotides: TGTGCCACCAGCTCGACAGGGATGGGACCCATGAACACTGAAGCTTTCTTT. Variable domain in full (rest from reference TRBV15 and TRBJ1-1): DAMVIQNPRYQVTQFGKPVTLSCSQTLNHNVMYWYQQKSSQAPKLLFHYYDKDFNNEADTPDNFQSRRPNTSFCFLDIRSPGLGDTAMYLCATSSTGMGPMNTEAFFGQGTRLTVV.

This chain connects TRBV2 to TRBJ1-4, with D perhaps matching TRBD1 (6 bases). The CDR3 contains 15 residues. The V gene lost 11 bases and the J gene lost 0 bases, with 16 bases spanning the gap. The germline V gene has CDR1 SNHLY and CDR2 FYNNEI. CDR3 protein: CAGQGSSATNEKLFF. The CDR3 nucleotides are TGTGCCGGGCAGGGGAGTAGCGCAACTAATGAAAAACTGTTTTTT.

The J gene is TRBJ2-7, the V gene TRBV6-1, with 8 positions matching TRBD2. Germline V CDR1 and CDR2: MNHNS, SASEGT. The CDR3 is made up of 17 amino acids. J was trimmed by 2 bases and V by 1 base; bases with no gene match: 10. DNA of the CDR3: TGTGCCAGCAGTGAAGAGGGCCAGCGGGGGCCTGCCTACGAGCAGTACTTC. Protein product: CASSEEGQRGPAYEQYF.

The table lists this clone with a count of one. The genes are TRBV7-2 and TRBJ2-1, with 10 bases fitting TRBD2. The J segment lost 7 bases and the V segment lost 1 base, leaving 7 bases of the junction unmatched. CDR3 length: 16 amino acids. Germline CDR1 is SGHTA and CDR2 is FQGNSA. CDR3 residues: CASSLGRTSGQNEQFF. CDR3 DNA: TGTGCCAGCAGCTTAGGTCGGACTAGCGGACAAAATGAGCAGTTCTTC.

The chain combines TRBV5-1 with TRBJ2-2, with 9 bases lining up with TRBD1. The V and J ends lost 5 bases and 0 bases, in that order; junction bases with no gene match: 5. The CDR3 is made up of 16 amino acids. Germline CDR1 SGHRS, CDR2 YFSETQ. CDR3 region: CASSPGTGTNTGELFF. The CDR3 DNA is TGCGCCAGCAGTCCCGGGACAGGGACGAACACCGGGGAGCTGTTTTTT.